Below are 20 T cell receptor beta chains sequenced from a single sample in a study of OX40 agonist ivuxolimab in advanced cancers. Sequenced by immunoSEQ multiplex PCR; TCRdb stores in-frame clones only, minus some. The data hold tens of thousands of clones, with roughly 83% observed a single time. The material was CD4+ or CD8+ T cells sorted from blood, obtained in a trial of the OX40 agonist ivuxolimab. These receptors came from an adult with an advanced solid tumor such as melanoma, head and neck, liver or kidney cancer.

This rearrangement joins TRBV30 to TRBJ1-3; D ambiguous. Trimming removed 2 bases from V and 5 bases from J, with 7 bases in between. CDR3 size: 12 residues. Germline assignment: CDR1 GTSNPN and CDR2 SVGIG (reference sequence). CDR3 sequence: CAWSLDRNTIYF. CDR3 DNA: TGTGCCTGGAGTCTAGACCGAAACACCATATATTTT.

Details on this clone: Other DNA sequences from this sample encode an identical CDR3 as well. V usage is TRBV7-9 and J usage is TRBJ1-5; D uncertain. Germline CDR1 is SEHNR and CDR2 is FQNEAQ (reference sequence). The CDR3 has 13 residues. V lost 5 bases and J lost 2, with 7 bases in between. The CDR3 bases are TGTGCCAGCAGCACAGACGGCAATCAGCCCCAGCATTTT. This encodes CASSTDGNQPQHF.

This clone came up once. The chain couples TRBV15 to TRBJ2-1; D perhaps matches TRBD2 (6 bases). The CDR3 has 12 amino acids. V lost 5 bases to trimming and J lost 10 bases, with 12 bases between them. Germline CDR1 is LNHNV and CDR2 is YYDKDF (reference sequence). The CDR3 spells CATSRSGREQFF. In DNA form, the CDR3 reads TGTGCCACCAGCCGTAGCGGACGGGAGCAGTTCTTC.

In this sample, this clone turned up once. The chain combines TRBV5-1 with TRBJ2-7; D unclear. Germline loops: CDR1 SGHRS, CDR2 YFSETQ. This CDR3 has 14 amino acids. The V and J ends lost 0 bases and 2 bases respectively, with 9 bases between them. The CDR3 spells CASSLGAGTYEQYF. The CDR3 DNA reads TGCGCCAGCAGCTTGGGTGCTGGGACCTACGAGCAGTACTTC.

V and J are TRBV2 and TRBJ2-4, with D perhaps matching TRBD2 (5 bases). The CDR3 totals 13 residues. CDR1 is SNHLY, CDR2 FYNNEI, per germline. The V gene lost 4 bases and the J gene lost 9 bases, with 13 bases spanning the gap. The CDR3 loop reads CASSGEGSAIQYF. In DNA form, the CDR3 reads TGTGCCAGCAGTGGAGAGGGTTCGGCCATTCAGTACTTC.

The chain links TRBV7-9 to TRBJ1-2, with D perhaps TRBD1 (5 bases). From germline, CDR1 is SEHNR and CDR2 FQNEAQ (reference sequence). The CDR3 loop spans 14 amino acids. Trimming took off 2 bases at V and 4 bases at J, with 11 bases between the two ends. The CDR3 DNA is TGTGCCAGCAGCTTAATGGGGGGAGGCTATGGCTACACCTTC. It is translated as CASSLMGGGYGYTF.

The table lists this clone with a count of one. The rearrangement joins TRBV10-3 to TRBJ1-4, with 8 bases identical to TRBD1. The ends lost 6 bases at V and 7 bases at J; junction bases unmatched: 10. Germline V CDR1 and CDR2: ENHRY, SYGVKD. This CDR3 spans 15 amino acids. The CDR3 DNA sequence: TGTGCCATCAGCCCACAACAGGGGGGTAGTGAAAAACTGTTTTTT. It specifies CAISPQQGGSEKLFF.

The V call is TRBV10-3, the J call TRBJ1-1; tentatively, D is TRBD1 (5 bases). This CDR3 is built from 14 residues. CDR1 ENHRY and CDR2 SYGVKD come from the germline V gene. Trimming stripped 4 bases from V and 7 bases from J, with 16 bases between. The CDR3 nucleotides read TGTGCCATCAGTGGACTGGGGGGGGTAAATGAAGCTTTCTTT. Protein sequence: CAISGLGGVNEAFF.

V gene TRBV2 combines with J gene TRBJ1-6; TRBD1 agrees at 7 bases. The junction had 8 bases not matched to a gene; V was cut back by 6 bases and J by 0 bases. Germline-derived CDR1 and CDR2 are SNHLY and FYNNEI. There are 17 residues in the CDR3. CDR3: CASRGGDSYSYNSPLHF. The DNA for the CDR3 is TGTGCCAGCAGGGGCGGGGACAGCTACTCCTATAATTCACCCCTCCACTTT.

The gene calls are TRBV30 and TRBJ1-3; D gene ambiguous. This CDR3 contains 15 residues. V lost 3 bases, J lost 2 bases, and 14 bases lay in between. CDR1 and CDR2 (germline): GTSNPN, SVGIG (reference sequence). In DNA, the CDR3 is TGTGCCTGGAGCCGAAACCCGAGTACTGGAAACACCATATATTTT. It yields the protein CAWSRNPSTGNTIYF. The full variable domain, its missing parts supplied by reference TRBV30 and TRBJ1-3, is SQTIHQWPATLVQPVGSPLSLECTVEGTSNPNLYWYRQAAGRGLQLLFYSVGIGQISSEVPQNLSASRPQDRQFILSSKKLLLSDSGFYLCAWSRNPSTGNTIYFGEGSWLTVV.

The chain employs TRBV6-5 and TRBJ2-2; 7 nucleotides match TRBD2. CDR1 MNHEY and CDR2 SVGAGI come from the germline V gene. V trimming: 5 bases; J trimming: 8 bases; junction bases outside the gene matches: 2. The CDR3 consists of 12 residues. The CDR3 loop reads CASSEAGGELFF. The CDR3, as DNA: TGTGCCAGCAGTGAAGCGGGGGGGGAGCTGTTTTTT.

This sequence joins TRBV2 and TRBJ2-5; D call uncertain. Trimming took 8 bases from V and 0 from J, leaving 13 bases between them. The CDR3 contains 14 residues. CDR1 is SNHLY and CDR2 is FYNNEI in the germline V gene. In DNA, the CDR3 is TGTGCCAGCGGGGTCCAATCGTACCAAGAGACCCAGTACTTC. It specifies CASGVQSYQETQYF.

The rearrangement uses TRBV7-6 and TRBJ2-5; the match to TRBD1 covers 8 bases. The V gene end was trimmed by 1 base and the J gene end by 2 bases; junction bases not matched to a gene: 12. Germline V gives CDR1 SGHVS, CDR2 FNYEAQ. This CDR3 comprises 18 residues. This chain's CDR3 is CASSLGVRTGLLQETQYF. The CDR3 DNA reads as TGTGCCAGCAGCTTAGGAGTCCGGACAGGGCTATTACAAGAGACCCAGTACTTC. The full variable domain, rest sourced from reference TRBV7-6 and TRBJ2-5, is GAGVSQSPRYKVTKRGQDVALRCDPISGHVSLYWYRQALGQGPEFLTYFNYEAQQDKSGLPNDRFSAERPEGSISTLTIQRTEQRDSAMYRCASSLGVRTGLLQETQYFGPGTRLLVL.

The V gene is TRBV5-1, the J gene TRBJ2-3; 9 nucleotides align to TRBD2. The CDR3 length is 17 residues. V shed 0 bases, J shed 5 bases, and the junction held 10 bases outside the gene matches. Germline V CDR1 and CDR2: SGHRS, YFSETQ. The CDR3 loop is CASSLGPAAGGLDTQYF. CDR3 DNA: TGCGCCAGCAGCTTGGGGCCAGCAGCGGGGGGTCTAGATACGCAGTATTTT.

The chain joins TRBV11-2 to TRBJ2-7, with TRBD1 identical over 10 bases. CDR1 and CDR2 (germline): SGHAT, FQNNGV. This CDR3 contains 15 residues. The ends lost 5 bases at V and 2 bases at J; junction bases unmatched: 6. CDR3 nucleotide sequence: TGTGCCAGCAGCGCCGGACAGGGGGGACCCTACGAGCAGTACTTC. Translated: CASSAGQGGPYEQYF.

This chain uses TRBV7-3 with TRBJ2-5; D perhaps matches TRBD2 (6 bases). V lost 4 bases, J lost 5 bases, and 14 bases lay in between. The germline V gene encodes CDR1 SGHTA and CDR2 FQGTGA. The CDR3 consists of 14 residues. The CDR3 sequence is CASSSSAGRETQYF. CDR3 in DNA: TGTGCCAGCAGCTCGAGTGCGGGGCGGGAGACCCAGTACTTC.

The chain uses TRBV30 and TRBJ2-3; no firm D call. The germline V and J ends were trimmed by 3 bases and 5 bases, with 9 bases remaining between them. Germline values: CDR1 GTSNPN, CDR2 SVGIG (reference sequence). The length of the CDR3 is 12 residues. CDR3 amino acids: CAWSTARDTQYF. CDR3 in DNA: TGTGCCTGGAGCACCGCCCGAGATACGCAGTATTTT.

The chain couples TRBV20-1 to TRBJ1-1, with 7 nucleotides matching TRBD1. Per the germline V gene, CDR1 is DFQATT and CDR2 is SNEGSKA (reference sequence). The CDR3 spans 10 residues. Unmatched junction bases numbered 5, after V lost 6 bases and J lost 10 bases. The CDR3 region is CSATDRRAFF. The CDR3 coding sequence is TGCAGTGCAACGGACAGGAGAGCTTTCTTT.

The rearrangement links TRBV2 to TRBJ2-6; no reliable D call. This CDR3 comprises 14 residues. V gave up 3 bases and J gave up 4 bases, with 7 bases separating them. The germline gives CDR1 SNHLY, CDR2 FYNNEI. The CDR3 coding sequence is TGTGCCAGCAGTGAGAGGTACGGGGCCAACGTCCTGACTTTC. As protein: CASSERYGANVLTF.

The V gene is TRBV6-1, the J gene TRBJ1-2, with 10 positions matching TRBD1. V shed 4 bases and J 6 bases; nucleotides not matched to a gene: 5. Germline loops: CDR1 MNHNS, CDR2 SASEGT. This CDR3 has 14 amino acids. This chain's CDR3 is CASSAGTGVNGYTF. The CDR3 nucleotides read TGTGCCAGCAGTGCCGGGACAGGGGTTAATGGCTACACCTTC.